This T cell receptor beta chain came from a study of early T cells in non-severe SARS-CoV-2 infection. Separate cDNA molecules each had unique molecular identifiers attached to them. TCRdb passed the 5' RACE reads through MiXCR, listing each CDR3 protein once. The data hold approximately 52,000 distinct CDR3 sequences, with around 8% observed a single time. Per germline, CDR1 MNHNY and CDR2 SVGAGI (reference sequence). The V end was cut by 5 bases, the J end by 0 bases, with 14 bases between. This CDR3 region has 16 residues. The clonotype was recovered from an adult who was a healthcare worker with PCR-confirmed SARS-CoV-2 infection or an uninfected control (not recorded which). Sequencing was performed on whole blood. The J gene is TRBJ2-1, the V gene TRBV6-6, with D possibly matching TRBD2 (6 bases). The CDR3 bases are TGTGCCAGCAGTCCCAGAGGAGGGGACTCCTACAATGAGCAGTTCTTC. Its protein product is CASSPRGGDSYNEQFF.